The entry that follows covers one T cell receptor (beta chain) sequence. Its antigen is undetermined. This sample is drawn from a study of cytomegalovirus exposure and HLA in healthy donors. Study-level results: The authors listed 164 TCR beta chains as cytomegalovirus-associated.

Using immunoSEQ multiplex PCR, the repertoire was profiled, and TCRdb retains in-frame clones only, with some absent. The sample lists over 45,000 clones; approximately 93% were seen once. CDR1 SGHVS and CDR2 FNYEAQ come from the germline V gene. This CDR3 spans 15 amino acids. The V end was cut by 1 base, the J end by 8 bases, with 12 bases between. The chain couples TRBV7-6 to TRBJ1-6, with a possible D match to TRBD1 (6 bases). This receptor was taken from a woman in her late teens or twenties in good health and CMV-seronegative. The sample comprised PBMCs. Written as DNA, the CDR3 is TGTGCCAGCAGCTTAGTGGTCAGGGGAGATTCACCCCTCCACTTT. This codes for CASSLVVRGDSPLHF.